The 5 T cell receptor beta chains below were found in one sample sequenced in a study of cytomegalovirus exposure and HLA in healthy donors. Primers for the PCR totalled 60 Vbeta and 13 Jbeta. The method was immunoSEQ multiplex PCR; TCRdb's version includes in-frame clones alone and lacks a portion of them. The data hold some 90,000 clones, with roughly four fifths observed a single time. The source material was PBMCs. The receptors were sampled from a young man in good health and CMV-seronegative.

CDR3 loop: CGASGRGHNEQFF. The CDR3 nucleotides read TGTGGGGCTAGCGGGAGGGGACACAATGAGCAGTTCTTC. The rearrangement uses TRBV19 and TRBJ2-1; TRBD2 matches at 12 bases. This CDR3 contains 13 residues. Per germline, CDR1 LNHDA and CDR2 SQIVND (reference sequence).

The chain combines TRBV6-6 with TRBJ1-5; 10 nucleotides agree with TRBD1. The V gene's germline CDR1 is MNHNY and CDR2 SVGAGI (reference sequence). The CDR3 runs to 16 residues. The V and J ends lost 5 bases and 6 bases, in that order; junction bases with no gene match: 10. The CDR3 DNA reads as TGTGCCAGCAGTAACGCACCGGGACAGGGGATTCAGCCCCAGCATTTT. Its protein is CASSNAPGQGIQPQHF.

The chain couples TRBV7-2 to TRBJ2-3, with no clear D. In germline, CDR1 is SGHTA, CDR2 FQGNSA. V lost 6 bases and J 4 bases, leaving 17 bases between the germline ends. CDR3 length: 15 residues. CDR3 bases: TGTGCCAGCAGATTTATGCCAGGTATGGCAGATACGCAGTATTTT. Its translation is CASRFMPGMADTQYF.

This sequence joins TRBV27 and TRBJ2-1, with 9 positions matching TRBD2. The germline V gene has CDR1 MNHEY and CDR2 SMNVEV (reference sequence). The CDR3 runs to 15 residues. Trimming removed 6 bases from V and 9 bases from J; junction bases left unmatched: 12. CDR3 residues: CASRPSGTSILEQFF. CDR3 in DNA: TGTGCCAGCAGACCCTCCGGGACTAGCATCCTTGAGCAGTTCTTC.

V gene TRBV9 combines with J gene TRBJ1-2, with a weak D call TRBD1 (6 bases). The length of the CDR3 is 14 residues. Germline CDR1 SGDLS, CDR2 YYNGEE. With 5 bases removed from V and 6 bases from J, the gap between germline ends came to 17 bases. CDR3 sequence: CASRKTQGSDGYTF. In DNA, the CDR3 is TGTGCCAGCAGAAAGACACAGGGAAGTGATGGCTACACCTTC.